This record concerns one T cell receptor beta chain sequence. The specificity of this receptor is unknown. Base qualities are not provided; no much larger clone lies one nucleotide away. The sample originates from a study of ipilimumab plus nivolumab after autologous stem cell transplantation (TCRdb year 2021). Regarding the research as a whole: A median of roughly five ipilimumab doses and about eight nivolumab doses was received by trial patients. The trial enrolled patients with high-risk diffuse large B cell lymphoma, mature T cell lymphoma, or multiple myeloma undergoing autologous transplant. Thirty-five patients made up the trial's intent-to-treat population. Here is what the overall study found, with its caveats: Combined checkpoint inhibition as post-transplant consolidation was concluded by the authors to appear tolerable. The authors stated that profiles of the T cell receptor repertoire, regulatory T cell phenotype and gut microbiota provided a biologic rationale for studying this approach further.

Library preparation was by the immunoSEQ multiplex PCR assay. In TCRdb, the immuneACCESS table is reduced to in-frame sequences with V and J assigned. These tables do not hold every clone; where another copy was compared, an unresolved V gene accounts for under half, and the others remain unexplained. This sample comprises more than 12,000 clones, approximately 75% of them detected only once. More than 9% of the sample belongs to the ten largest clones. Starting 14 to 28 days after the autologous transplant, patients began checkpoint therapy, which included ipilimumab at 1 mg/kg intravenously on day 1 of selected weeks. Nivolumab was given at 3 mg/kg intravenously on day 1 of weeks 1, 4, 7, 10, and every two weeks through week 26. Combined checkpoint inhibition with ipilimumab and nivolumab as consolidation after autologous stem cell transplantation was tested in a Phase Ib clinical trial. Trimming leaves V shorter by 3 bases and J shorter by 6 bases, with the junction holding 9 bases beyond the gene matches. CDR1 and CDR2 (MNHNS, SASEGT) derive from the germline V gene. The CDR3 goes from the cysteine to the phenylalanine over 15 residues. Only the CDR3 portion is preserved as DNA: 45 bases, with reading frame beginning at the first base.

The input for sequencing was PBMCs, taken in a trial of ipilimumab plus nivolumab as post-transplant consolidation. Recombination joined TRBV6-1 with TRBJ2-7, with 9 middle bases fitting TRBD2. The sequence derives from a male donor with primary mediastinal lymphoma. The CDR3 is CASSEGLAGISEQYF. The DNA sequence follows: TGTGCCAGCAGTGAGGGGCTAGCGGGAATCAGCGAGCAGTACTTC.